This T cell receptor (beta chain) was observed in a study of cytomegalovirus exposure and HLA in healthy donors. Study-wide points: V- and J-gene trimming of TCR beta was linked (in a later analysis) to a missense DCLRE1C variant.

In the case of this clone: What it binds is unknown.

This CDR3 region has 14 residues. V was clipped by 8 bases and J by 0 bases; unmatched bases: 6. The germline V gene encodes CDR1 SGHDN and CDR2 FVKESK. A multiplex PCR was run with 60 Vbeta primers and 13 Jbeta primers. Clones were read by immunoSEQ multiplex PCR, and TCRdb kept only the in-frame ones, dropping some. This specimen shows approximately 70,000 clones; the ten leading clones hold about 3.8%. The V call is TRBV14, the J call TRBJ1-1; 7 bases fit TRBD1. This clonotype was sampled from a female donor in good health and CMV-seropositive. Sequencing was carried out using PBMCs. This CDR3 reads CASGRDSLNTEAFF. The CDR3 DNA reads TGTGCCAGCGGAAGGGACAGCTTGAACACTGAAGCTTTCTTT.